This TCR beta chain was sequenced during a study of persistence of HIV-infected CD4 T cells. Overlapping HIV-1 Gag 15-mer peptides at approximately 0.96 ug per peptide per mL were used. CD40L-negative CD69-negative CD45RO-high memory CD4+ T cells were sorted as populations depleted of antigen-responding cells. Findings and caveats of the study: Bulk TCR data could not be restricted to HIV-1-infected CMV-responding cells.

Per the germline V gene, CDR1 is MDHEN and CDR2 is SYDVKM. The CDR3 has 11 amino acids. The ends were cut back, 6 bases at V and 5 bases at J, with 7 bases in the middle. Comment on this clone: The antigen remains undetermined.

The libraries were made with immunoSEQ version 4 in survey mode. Libraries were prepared by immunoSEQ multiplex PCR; TCRdb keeps only in-frame clonotypes and omits some of them. Here the sample spans more than 30,000 clones, 82% being singletons. The TCR originated in an adult woman with HIV who was CMV-seropositive. Sequences were derived from CD4+ T cells sorted from PBMCs after approximately 19-hour stimulation, sampled from a patient who received antiretroviral therapy. J is TRBJ2-5 and V is TRBV28; D remains unclear. CDR3 amino acids: CASRDEETQYF. As DNA, the CDR3 is TGTGCCAGCAGAGACGAGGAGACCCAGTACTTC.